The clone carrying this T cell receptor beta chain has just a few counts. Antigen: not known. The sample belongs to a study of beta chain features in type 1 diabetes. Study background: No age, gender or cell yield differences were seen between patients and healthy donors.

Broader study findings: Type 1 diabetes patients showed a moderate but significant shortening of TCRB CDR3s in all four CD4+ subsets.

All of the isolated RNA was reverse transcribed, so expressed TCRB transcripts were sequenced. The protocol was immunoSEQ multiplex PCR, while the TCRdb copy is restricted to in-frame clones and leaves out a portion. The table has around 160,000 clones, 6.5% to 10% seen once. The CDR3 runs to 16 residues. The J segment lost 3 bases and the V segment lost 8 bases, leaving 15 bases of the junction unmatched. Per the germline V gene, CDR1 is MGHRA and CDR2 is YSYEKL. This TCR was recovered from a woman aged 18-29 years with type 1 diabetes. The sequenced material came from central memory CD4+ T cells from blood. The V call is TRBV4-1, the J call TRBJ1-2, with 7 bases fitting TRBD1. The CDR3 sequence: CASEPTQGQGDYGYTF. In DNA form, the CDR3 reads TGCGCCAGCGAACCAACTCAGGGTCAGGGGGACTATGGCTACACCTTC.